The text below deals with one TCR beta chain. No antigen is known for it. The data stem from a study of early stage breast cancer tumors. Study-wide context: Of some 17 invasive breast tumors, more than ten were hormone receptor-positive, HER2-negative. Among some 12 ER+/PR+/HER2- tumors, eight were ductal, four lobular.

The data were produced by immunoSEQ multiplex PCR, yet TCRdb's version contains in-frame clones alone and is incomplete. Counted here are under 35,000 clones, approximately 85% occurring once; the ten biggest clones make up about 10%. Study conclusions and caveats: Enriched TCRB sequences shared across patients were mostly commonly generated sequences. Compared with adjacent normal breast, tumors showed approximately 2.5-fold denser, more clonal T cells.

CDR3 length: 14 amino acids. Germline V gives CDR1 SGHTS, CDR2 YDEGEE. V was pared by 2 bases and J by 7 bases, with 6 bases of the junction left unmatched. The rearrangement joins TRBV5-8 to TRBJ1-2, with 9 bases that match TRBD1. The sequence was collected from a person aged 45 to 59 with breast cancer. The material sequenced was blood. Here the CDR3 reads CASSLGQGRCGYTF. In DNA, the CDR3 is TGTGCCAGCAGCTTAGGACAGGGGCGGTGTGGCTACACCTTC.